The rows below give T cell receptor beta chains drawn from one sample of a study of CD8+ T cells in alopecia areata. The table came from immunoSEQ multiplex PCR; TCRdb's copy has only in-frame clones and leaves some out. The table shows 100,000 to 150,000 clones, with more than 40% occurring only once. The specimen comprised CD8+ T cells sorted from blood, sampled at week 0. The source is a human donor with alopecia areata. Each CDR3 is given with its conserved first and last residue. D genes are given only for firm matches. Size values are once, few and many counts, or a class for expanded clones, and some rows have none.

>.|few|TRBJ1-1|TRBV5-4
TGTGCCAGCAGCTTAGATTTAGGTGCTGAAGCTTTCTTT
CASSLDLGAEAFF
>.|.|TRBJ2-1|TRBV5-1
TGCGCCAGCGCGAGCAGCTACAATGAGCAGTTCTTC
CASASSYNEQFF
>.|.|TRBJ1-1|TRBV5-1
TGCGCCAGCAGCTCGGAGACGCGGGAGAACACTGAAGCTTTCTTT
CASSSETRENTEAFF
>TRBD1|.|TRBJ2-1|TRBV23-1
TGCGCCAGCAGTCAGGGCCCCCTGGACAGGTCGAATGAGCAGTTCTTC
CASSQGPLDRSNEQFF
>.|.|TRBJ1-2|TRBV29-1
TGCAGCGTTGATCCCGGGAGAGGCTACACCTTC
CSVDPGRGYTF
>TRBD1|.|TRBJ2-5|TRBV7-7
TGTGCTAGCAGCCCCGTAGGGACAGGGCCCCAAGAGACCCAGTACTTC
CASSPVGTGPQETQYF
>.|.|TRBJ1-1|TRBV9
TGTGCCAGCAGCGACAATAAAGAGACCGGGAGGATCGGTGAAGCTTTCTTT
CASSDNKETGRIGEAFF
>TRBD1|.|TRBJ2-2|TRBV4-3
TGCGCCAGCAGCCAAGAGGGGACGGAGGGCAGGGGGCGAACCGGGGAGCTGTTTTTT
CASSQEGTEGRGRTGELFF
>TRBD1|.|TRBJ2-7|TRBV29-1
TGCAGCGTTGAAGACCCAGGTGCAGGGGGTCATCAATTGAACTACGAGCAGTACTTC
CSVEDPGAGGHQLNYEQYF
>TRBD1|.|TRBJ1-2|TRBV30
TGTGCCTCGATCCAGGGGGTTGGCTACACCTTC
CASIQGVGYTF
>TRBD1|once|TRBJ2-1|TRBV9
TGTGCCAGCAGCGTGAGGACAGGGACGACGAATGAGCAGTTCTTC
CASSVRTGTTNEQFF
>TRBD1|.|TRBJ2-7|TRBV5-6
TGTGCCAGCAGCTTAACAGGGGGCTTCTACGAGCAGTACTTC
CASSLTGGFYEQYF
>.|.|TRBJ2-7|TRBV7-9
TGTGCCAGCAGCTACGGACAGTTTGCTTACGAGCAGTACTTC
CASSYGQFAYEQYF